These T cell receptor beta chains were read from a single sample in a study of T cell responses to AZD1222 COVID-19 vaccine. Clones were sequenced by immunoSEQ multiplex PCR, and TCRdb holds only the in-frame ones, with some missing. Of 160,000 or so clones listed, around 94% are singletons. The sample here was peripheral blood, taken 28 days after the second AZD1222 dose. The source is an adult who received the AZD1222 COVID-19 vaccine. CDR3s include the opening cysteine and the closing phenylalanine or tryptophan. Each record gives: V gene, D gene, clone size, J gene, CDR3 DNA, CDR3 protein. D genes are given only for firm matches. The listing skips clone size in some rows; elsewhere it reads once, few, many or a size class.

TRBV7-6	NA	NA	TRBJ2-1	TGTGCCAGCAGCTTCTACAATGAGCAGTTCTTC	CASSFYNEQFF
TRBV30	NA	NA	TRBJ1-2	TGTGCCTGGAGTGTGCACAGCAACTATGGCTACACCTTC	CAWSVHSNYGYTF
TRBV2	TRBD2	NA	TRBJ2-5	TGTGCCAGCAGGCGAGTAGCGGGAATGGAGACCCAGTACTTC	CASRRVAGMETQYF
TRBV9	TRBD2	NA	TRBJ2-7	TGTGCCAGCAGCGTAGGGGTTTCTCGGGAGGGCCTGTACGAGCAGTACTTC	CASSVGVSREGLYEQYF
TRBV5-5	TRBD2	once	TRBJ2-5	TGTGCCAGCAGTTCTATGATGGCGGGAGGGCCGGGGGAGACCCAGTACTTC	CASSSMMAGGPGETQYF
TRBV30	NA	NA	TRBJ1-6	TGTGCCTGGGTAAGGGGGTTGAATTCACCCCTCCACTTT	CAWVRGLNSPLHF
TRBV5-6	TRBD1	NA	TRBJ1-4	TGTGCCAGCAGCTTGACAGGGACAGCAACTAATGAAAAACTGTTTTTT	CASSLTGTATNEKLFF
TRBV12-3/TRBV12-4	NA	NA	TRBJ2-1	TGTGCCAGCCGGGAACAGGCCTACAATGAGCAGTTCTTC	CASREQAYNEQFF
TRBV9	NA	NA	TRBJ2-1	TGTGCCAGCAGCGTAGTGCCTGGGGGCTACAATGAGCAGTTCTTC	CASSVVPGGYNEQFF
TRBV6-5	NA	once	TRBJ1-1	TGTGCCAGCAGTTATTCAGGGGCGGGGGACACTGAAGCTTTCTTT	CASSYSGAGDTEAFF
TRBV9	NA	NA	TRBJ1-2	TGTGCCAGCAGCGTAGGATTCTATGGCTACACCTTC	CASSVGFYGYTF
TRBV2	TRBD1	NA	TRBJ2-7	TGTGCCAGCAGTACAAAGCGTACCGGGACAGGGTTTTACGAGCAGTACTTC	CASSTKRTGTGFYEQYF
TRBV15	NA	NA	TRBJ1-5	TGTGCCACCAGCAGAGATGGTCAGACCCCGCTTAGCAATCAGCCCCAGCATTTT	CATSRDGQTPLSNQPQHF
TRBV7-7	NA	NA	TRBJ1-4	TGTGCCAGCAGCCCTGGCGGGGCAGGCCCAAATGAAAAACTGTTTTTT	CASSPGGAGPNEKLFF
TRBV27	NA	NA	TRBJ2-3	TGTGCCAGCAGTTTATCGAAAAGCACAGATACGCAGTATTTT	CASSLSKSTDTQYF
TRBV6-5	NA	NA	TRBJ2-1	TGTGCCAGCAGTTATAGTGGGAGCTCCTACAATGAGCAGTTCTTC	CASSYSGSSYNEQFF
TRBV11-2	TRBD2	NA	TRBJ2-7	TGTGCCAGCAGTCGACTAGCGGATCCGTCCTACGAGCAGTACTTC	CASSRLADPSYEQYF
TRBV7-9	NA	once	TRBJ1-2	TGTGCCAGCAGCTTTTCGGGGTATGGCTACACCTTC	CASSFSGYGYTF
TRBV14	NA	NA	TRBJ2-1	TGTGCCAGCAGCCAAGAGTGGATTAGGTCGCTGGATGAGCAGTTCTTC	CASSQEWIRSLDEQFF
TRBV12-5	NA	NA	TRBJ1-5	TGTGCTAGTGGTTTGGCCATGAGGAATCAGCCCCAGCATTTT	CASGLAMRNQPQHF
TRBV4-1	TRBD2	NA	TRBJ2-7	TGCGCCAGCAGCCAAGAACCGGGACTAGCAAACTACGAGCAGTACTTC	CASSQEPGLANYEQYF
TRBV3-1/TRBV3-2	NA	NA	TRBJ1-5	TGTGCCAGCAGCCAGCAGGGAGGGGTGAATCAGCCCCAGCATTTT	CASSQQGGVNQPQHF
TRBV30	TRBD2	NA	TRBJ2-5	TGTGCCTGGAGTACTAGCGGGATAATGGCCCAGTACTTC	CAWSTSGIMAQYF
TRBV6-2/TRBV6-3	NA	NA	TRBJ1-5	TGTGCCAGCAGTTACAGTGGGACCTCCAATCAGCCCCAGCATTTT	CASSYSGTSNQPQHF
TRBV20-1	NA	NA	TRBJ2-7	TGCAGTGCTAGACAGGCCTACGAGCAGTACTTC	CSARQAYEQYF
TRBV19	NA	NA	TRBJ1-2	TGTGCCAGTAGTGCAGAAGGACAGACCTATTCCTATGGCTACACCTTC	CASSAEGQTYSYGYTF
TRBV10-1	NA	NA	TRBJ2-7	TGCGCCAGCAGTGAGAACCGCGAGCAGTACTTC	CASSENREQYF
TRBV29-1	NA	NA	TRBJ2-7	TGCAGCGCCATTAGCGTCAGCTCCTACGAGCAGTACTTC	CSAISVSSYEQYF
TRBV6-2/TRBV6-3	TRBD1	NA	TRBJ1-1	TGTGCCAGCAGTTACTACTTGGGGTTTGGGACAGATAACACTGAAGCTTTCTTT	CASSYYLGFGTDNTEAFF
TRBV5-8	NA	NA	TRBJ1-6	TGTGCCAGCAGCTTGACAGGGTACAATTCACCCCTCCACTTT	CASSLTGYNSPLHF
TRBV9	TRBD2	NA	TRBJ2-1	TGTGCCAGCAGCATCACGCACCCCACTAGCGGGAGACCGAATGAGCAGTTCTTC	CASSITHPTSGRPNEQFF
TRBV28	TRBD1	NA	TRBJ1-5	TGTGCCAGCAGTTTAATCGGGACAGGGTATCAGCCCCAGCATTTT	CASSLIGTGYQPQHF
TRBV5-4	TRBD2	NA	TRBJ2-1	TGTGCCAGCAGCCCGCCGGGACTAGCGGACAATGAGCAGTTCTTC	CASSPPGLADNEQFF
TRBV19	TRBD2	NA	TRBJ2-3	TGTGCCAGTAGTAGCGGGGAGGGAGATACGCAGTATTTT	CASSSGEGDTQYF
TRBV29-1	TRBD2	NA	TRBJ2-7	TGCAGCGTTGCCGGACTAGCGGGAGGGGAAGGGAGGGAGCAGTACTTC	CSVAGLAGGEGREQYF
TRBV21-1	NA	NA	TRBJ2-5	TGTGCCAGCAGCAAATCGTCTAGCGGGAGGGAAGAGACCCAGTACTTC	CASSKSSSGREETQYF
TRBV14	NA	NA	TRBJ2-7	TGTGCCAGCAGCCAAGATAACGAGGGGTGGAGTGAGCAGTACTTC	CASSQDNEGWSEQYF
TRBV14	NA	NA	TRBJ2-5	TGTGCCAGCAGCCAAGTTCCGGGCCAAGAGACCCAGTACTTC	CASSQVPGQETQYF
TRBV29-1	NA	NA	TRBJ1-1	TGCAGCGTTGATATAGGGGGGCACACTGAAGCTTTCTTT	CSVDIGGHTEAFF
TRBV15	NA	NA	TRBJ1-1	TGTGCCACCAGCAGAGATGAGGGGGAAGCTTTCTTT	CATSRDEGEAFF
TRBV19	NA	NA	TRBJ1-1	TGTGCCAGTAGTAGCCTAGGGGGGAACACTGAAGCTTTCTTT	CASSSLGGNTEAFF
TRBV6-5	TRBD2	NA	TRBJ2-1	TGTGCCAGCAAGTCTAGCGGCTACAATGAGCAGTTCTTC	CASKSSGYNEQFF
TRBV10-2	TRBD2	NA	TRBJ2-1	TGCGCCAGCAGTGAGTCAGGACTAGCGGGAAGCCCCACGAGAAATGAGCAGTTCTTC	CASSESGLAGSPTRNEQFF
TRBV9	TRBD1	NA	TRBJ1-1	TGTGCCAGCAGCCACCTGGACAGGGGGCTAGAAGCTTTCTTT	CASSHLDRGLEAFF
TRBV18	NA	NA	TRBJ1-1	TGTGCCAGCTCCATCAGGTCCCCGGGGGCGAACACTGAAGCTTTCTTT	CASSIRSPGANTEAFF
TRBV15	TRBD1	NA	TRBJ2-7	TGTGCCACCAGCAGTAAAGGGGGCTTCGACGAGCAGTACTTC	CATSSKGGFDEQYF
TRBV6-1	NA	NA	TRBJ1-1	TGTGCCAGCAGTGAACAGCCCCAGGTGGAAGCTTTCTTT	CASSEQPQVEAFF
TRBV6-7	TRBD1	NA	TRBJ2-3	TGTGCCAGCAGTTACGCCGAACGGGACAGGGTTAGCACAGATACGCAGTATTTT	CASSYAERDRVSTDTQYF
TRBV6-5	NA	NA	TRBJ2-5	TGTGCCAGCACCCGAGGGGACCGAGAGACCCAGTACTTC	CASTRGDRETQYF
TRBV7-9	TRBD2	NA	TRBJ2-1	TGTGCCAGCAGCTTTAGCGGGGGTCATGATAATGAGCAGTTCTTC	CASSFSGGHDNEQFF
TRBV9	TRBD1	NA	TRBJ1-1	TGTGCCAGCAGTCCTTCCGGGACAGGACTGAACACTGAAGCTTTCTTT	CASSPSGTGLNTEAFF
TRBV5-1	TRBD1	NA	TRBJ1-1	TGCGCCAGCAGCTTGGGGTCGGGACAGGCGAACACTGAAGCTTTCTTT	CASSLGSGQANTEAFF
TRBV7-9	NA	NA	TRBJ2-7	TGTGCCAGCAGTCTGTCTAGCGTCCCAACGGGCGAGCAGTACTTC	CASSLSSVPTGEQYF
TRBV11-2	NA	NA	TRBJ2-1	TGTGCCAGCAGCCCTCGGGGCAGCTCCTACAATGAGCAGTTCTTC	CASSPRGSSYNEQFF
TRBV29-1	NA	NA	TRBJ1-1	TGCAGCGTCCACAAGGGCTACAGGGTGACGAACACTGAAGCTTTCTTT	CSVHKGYRVTNTEAFF